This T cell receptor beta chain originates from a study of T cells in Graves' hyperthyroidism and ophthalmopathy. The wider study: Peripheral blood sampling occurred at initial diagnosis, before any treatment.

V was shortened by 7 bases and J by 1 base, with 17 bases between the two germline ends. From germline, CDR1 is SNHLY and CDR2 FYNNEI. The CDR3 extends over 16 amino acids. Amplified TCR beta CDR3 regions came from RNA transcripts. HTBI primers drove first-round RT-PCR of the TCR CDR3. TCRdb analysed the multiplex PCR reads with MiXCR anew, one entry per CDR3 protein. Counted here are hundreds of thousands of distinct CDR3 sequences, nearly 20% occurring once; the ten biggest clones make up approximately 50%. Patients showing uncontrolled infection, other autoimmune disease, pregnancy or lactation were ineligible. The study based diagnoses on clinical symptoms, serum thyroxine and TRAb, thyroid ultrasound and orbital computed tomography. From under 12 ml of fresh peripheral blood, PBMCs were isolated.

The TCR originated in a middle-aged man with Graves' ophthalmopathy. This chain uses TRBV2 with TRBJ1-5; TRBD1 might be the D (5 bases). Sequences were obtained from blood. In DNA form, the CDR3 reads TGTGCCAGCACTCCTGGGGGGGTTACGAGCAATCAGCCCCAGCATTTT. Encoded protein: CASTPGGVTSNQPQHF.